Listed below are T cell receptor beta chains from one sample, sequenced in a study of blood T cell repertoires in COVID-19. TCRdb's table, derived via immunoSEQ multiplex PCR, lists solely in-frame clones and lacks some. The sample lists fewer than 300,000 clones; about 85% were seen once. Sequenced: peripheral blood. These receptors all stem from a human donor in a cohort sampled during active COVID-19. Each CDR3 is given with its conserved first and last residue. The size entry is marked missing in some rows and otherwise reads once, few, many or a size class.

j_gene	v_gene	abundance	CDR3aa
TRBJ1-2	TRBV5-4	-	CASSRGKSDYGYTF
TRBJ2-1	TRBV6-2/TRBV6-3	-	CASSRGGLNPGPTPSEQFF
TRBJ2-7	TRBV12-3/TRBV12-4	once	CASSLRRGEQYF
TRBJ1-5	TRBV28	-	CASSLVDSYQPQHF
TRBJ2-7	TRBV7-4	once	CASGHKNWHEQYF
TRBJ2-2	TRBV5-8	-	CASSHSGRGTGELFF
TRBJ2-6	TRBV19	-	CASSIVAGSSGANVLTF
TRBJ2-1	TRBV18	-	CASSTMTSAGRKNEQFF
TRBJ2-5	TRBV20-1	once	CSASKVQGQETQYF
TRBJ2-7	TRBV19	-	CASSSEDRAEQYF
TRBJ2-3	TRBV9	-	CASSLAGTTDTQYF
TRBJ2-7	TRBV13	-	CASSSLRVEQYF
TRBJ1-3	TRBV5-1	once	CASSPRSSGNTIYF
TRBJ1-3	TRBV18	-	CASSPGTGGNTIYF
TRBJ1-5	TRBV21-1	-	CANPIQPRGQGSSNQPQHF
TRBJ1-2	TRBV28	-	CASRPDRARVYGYTF